One T cell receptor beta chain is described in this entry. Its antigen is still unknown. This specimen comes from a study of cytotoxic CD8 clonotypes in ibrutinib-treated CLL. Study-level information: After a median roughly twelve months on treatment (6 to 36), response samples were drawn.

J lost 6 bases, V lost 1 base, and 2 bases had no gene match. The germline gives CDR1 SGHDT, CDR2 YYEEEE. The CDR3 loop spans 14 amino acids. Study-level findings and limits: Few clonotypes were public, and these shrank or held steady under treatment. While tracking circulating CD8+ T-cell counts, baseline clonality exceeded that of age-matched healthy donors.

The intended depth for sequencing was 1 in 200,000 to 1 in 1 million T cells. Here immunoSEQ multiplex PCR was the method, and the copy in TCRdb shows in-frame clones only, minus some. In the table there are approximately 350,000 clones, under 70% of which are singletons. V and J are TRBV5-6 and TRBJ2-3; 10 bases map to TRBD2. Here the sequenced sample was PBMCs, taken after 36 months of ibrutinib treatment. The TCR was taken from a human donor with chronic lymphocytic leukemia. Here the CDR3 DNA reads TGTGCCAGCAGCTTGCTAGCGGGAGCGGATACGCAGTATTTT. Amino acid sequence: CASSLLAGADTQYF.